The text below deals with one T cell receptor beta chain. Its specificity is unknown. This entry is derived from a study of cytotoxic CD8 clonotypes in ibrutinib-treated CLL. The study's findings and limits: Measured clonality at baseline was greater than in age-matched healthy donors and tracked with circulating CD8+ T-cell counts. The clonality went up when patients responded to ibrutinib and dropped back toward baseline at progression. Few clonotypes were public, and these shrank or held steady under treatment.

Profiled with immunoSEQ multiplex PCR; TCRdb holds only in-frame clones, not every one. The sample has approximately 40,000 clones, roughly three quarters seen once; the top ten hold 9.5% to 13%. Unmatched junction bases numbered 6, after V lost 2 bases and J lost 3 bases. CDR3 size: 15 residues. Germline V gene data show CDR1 as SGHRS and CDR2 as YFSETQ. The chain couples TRBV5-1 to TRBJ2-5; 8 nucleotides agree with TRBD1. The clonotype was recovered from a human donor with chronic lymphocytic leukemia. The sequencing used PBMCs, collected at disease progression, from a patient treated with ibrutinib. The CDR3 reads CASSFQGASEETQYF. The DNA for the CDR3 is TGCGCCAGCAGCTTTCAGGGGGCCTCGGAAGAGACCCAGTACTTC.